These 28 T cell receptor beta chains originate from one sample sequenced in a study of control samples from healthy donors and cancer patients. Profiled with immunoSEQ multiplex PCR; TCRdb holds only in-frame clones, not every one. The sample includes 55,000 to 70,000 clones, around 91% of them seen just once. The sample comprised PBMCs. The source is a man aged 55 to 69 with colorectal cancer.

The chain uses TRBV12-5 and TRBJ1-1; maybe TRBD1 (6 bases). Between the trimmed V and J ends, which lost 5 bases and 10 bases, there was a span of 14 bases. CDR1 LGHNT and CDR2 FRNRAP come from the germline V gene. The CDR3 has 12 residues. In DNA form, the CDR3 reads TGTGCTAGTGGTCCGCAGGGGCGCAGAGCTTTCTTT. Its translation: CASGPQGRRAFF.

This clone was observed once. The chain employs TRBV28 and TRBJ1-3, with D hard to call. V shed 6 bases and J shed 3 bases, with 6 bases lying between them. CDR1 and CDR2 (germline): MDHEN, SYDVKM. The CDR3 is 12 amino acids. CDR3 bases: TGTGCCAGCAGCCTCAGTGGAAACACCATATATTTT. Translated: CASSLSGNTIYF.

The gene calls are TRBV5-8 and TRBJ2-5, with 8 nucleotides matching TRBD1. Losses at the gene ends were 7 bases for V and 2 bases for J; bases not matched to a gene: 10. Per the germline V gene, CDR1 is SGHTS and CDR2 is YDEGEE. The CDR3 loop spans 15 amino acids. The CDR3 region has the DNA TGTGCCAGCGGGCGGACCGGGACAGGACAAGAGACCCAGTACTTC. It is translated as CASGRTGTGQETQYF.

The chain joins TRBV21-1 to TRBJ1-6; TRBD1, the D gene given by the table, was not confirmed from the DNA. TRBV21-1 counts as a pseudogene. The CDR3 runs to 18 residues. The CDR3 is CASSKERQGAKFGSPLHF. The CDR3 DNA reads TGTGCCAGCAGCAAAGAGCGACAGGGGGCAAAATTTGGATCACCCCTCCACTTT.

The genes are TRBV7-2 and TRBJ2-3; D gene unclear. V was pared by 2 bases and J by 0 bases, with 12 bases between. This CDR3 comprises 16 residues. Germline V gives CDR1 SGHTA, CDR2 FQGNSA. The CDR3 is CASSLRSRASTDTQYF. CDR3 coding DNA: TGTGCCAGCAGCTTAAGGTCGAGAGCCAGCACAGATACGCAGTATTTT.

This rearrangement joins TRBV19 to TRBJ2-2; TRBD1 or TRBD2 may be the D gene (5 bases each). Germline assignment: CDR1 LNHDA and CDR2 SQIVND (reference sequence). The CDR3 runs 15 residues. The germline V and J ends were trimmed by 3 bases and 2 bases, with 10 bases remaining between them. The CDR3 loop reads CASSIVGANTGELFF. The CDR3 DNA follows: TGTGCCAGTAGTATTGTCGGGGCTAACACCGGGGAGCTGTTTTTT.

This chain joins TRBV6-5 and TRBJ1-1; D is uncertain. Germline lookup yields CDR1 MNHEY and CDR2 SVGAGI. V lost 1 base and J 7 bases, leaving 7 bases between the germline ends. This CDR3 is built from 12 residues. The CDR3 sequence: CASSYWAGEAFF. CDR3 in DNA: TGTGCCAGCAGTTACTGGGCAGGTGAAGCTTTCTTT.

This chain links TRBV19 with TRBJ2-6, with 7 bases matching TRBD2. Germline V gene lookup returns CDR1 LNHDA and CDR2 SQIVND (reference sequence). V shed 7 bases and J 2 bases; nucleotides not matched to a gene: 8. There are 16 residues in the CDR3. CDR3 loop: CASNDRGRAGANVLTF. CDR3 nucleotides: TGTGCCAGTAATGATCGGGGGAGGGCTGGGGCCAACGTCCTGACTTTC.

The rearrangement joins TRBV27 to TRBJ2-7; D is ambiguous. The CDR3 sequence is 12 residues long. Germline V lookup: CDR1 MNHEY, CDR2 SMNVEV (reference sequence). V lost 5 bases and J lost 2, with 7 bases in between. In nucleotides, the CDR3 is TGTGCCAGCAGTCCCCGACCCTACGAGCAGTACTTC. It yields the protein CASSPRPYEQYF.

This sequence joins TRBV19 and TRBJ1-4; 9 bases agree with TRBD1. Germline loops: CDR1 LNHDA, CDR2 SQIVND (reference sequence). The V gene end was trimmed by 7 bases and the J gene end by 3 bases; junction bases not matched to a gene: 6. The CDR3 length is 15 residues. The CDR3 coding sequence is TGTGCCAGTAAGGACAGGGGAGCCGCTAATGAAAAACTGTTTTTT. Translation: CASKDRGAANEKLFF.

The V and J genes are TRBV3-1 (or the pseudogene TRBV3-2) and TRBJ2-7, with unresolved D. The CDR3 loop spans 13 amino acids. Germline CDR1 LGHDT, CDR2 YNNKEL (reference sequence). The V end was cut by 5 bases, the J end by 0 bases, with 8 bases between. The CDR3 spells CASSTGGSYEQYF. The CDR3 DNA is TGTGCCAGCAGCACGGGTGGCTCCTACGAGCAGTACTTC.

V and J are TRBV7-9 and TRBJ1-6; D unclear. This CDR3 region has 17 residues. V was cut by 4 bases and J by 6 bases, with 19 bases left in between. The germline V gene has CDR1 SEHNR and CDR2 FQNEAQ (reference sequence). CDR3 coding DNA: TGTGCCAGCAGCTCAAGTCCCGATTCAGTGTTTAATTCACCCCTCCACTTT. As protein: CASSSSPDSVFNSPLHF.

V usage is TRBV3-1 (or the pseudogene TRBV3-2) and J usage is TRBJ2-6; a possible D gene is TRBD2 (6 bases). The CDR3 totals 17 residues. Germline V gene lookup returns CDR1 LGHDT and CDR2 YNNKEL (reference sequence). The V and J ends lost 0 bases and 0 bases respectively, with 9 bases between them. Written as DNA, the CDR3 is TGTGCCAGCAGCCAAGATCGGGGGAGCTCTGGGGCCAACGTCCTGACTTTC. Residues: CASSQDRGSSGANVLTF.

This clone was found a few times. The DNA of the CDR3 is TGTGCCAGCAGCCTAGGTGTAGGGGGGTACCAAGAGACCCAGTACTTC. This translates into CASSLGVGGYQETQYF. The rearrangement links TRBV5-5 to TRBJ2-5; D may match TRBD1 or TRBD2 (6 bases each). V lost 4 bases to trimming and J lost 0 bases, with 16 bases between them. Germline V gene lookup returns CDR1 SGHKS and CDR2 YYEKEE (reference sequence). The CDR3 loop spans 16 amino acids.

V gene TRBV6-2 or TRBV6-3 combines with J gene TRBJ2-1; D is ambiguous. The germline V gene has CDR1 MNHEY and CDR2 SVGEGT. The CDR3 consists of 12 residues. Trimming pared 0 bases from V and 9 bases from J, leaving 6 bases between. In nucleotides, the CDR3 is TGTGCCAGCAGTTACTCCTGGGCTGAGCAGTTCTTC. Protein: CASSYSWAEQFF.

The J gene is TRBJ1-6, the V gene TRBV30; a possible D gene is TRBD1 (5 bases). Trimming left V 0 bases short and J 8 bases short, with 20 bases between. The CDR3 has 17 residues. Germline CDR1 and CDR2: GTSNPN and SVGIG (reference sequence). CDR3 in DNA: TGTGCCTGGAGTGTGATACACAGGACTGGCGGGGATTCACCCCTCCACTTT. Protein sequence: CAWSVIHRTGGDSPLHF. The variable domain in full, with the rest retrieved from reference TRBV30 and TRBJ1-6, is SQTIHQWPATLVQPVGSPLSLECTVEGTSNPNLYWYRQAAGRGLQLLFYSVGIGQISSEVPQNLSASRPQDRQFILSSKKLLLSDSGFYLCAWSVIHRTGGDSPLHFGNGTRLTVT.

V usage is TRBV19 and J usage is TRBJ2-3; no clear D. Germline V lookup: CDR1 LNHDA, CDR2 SQIVND (reference sequence). V was trimmed by 7 bases and J by 1 base, leaving 15 bases between them. The CDR3 extends over 15 amino acids. The CDR3 bases are TGTGCCAGTACCTTGGGTCCTAGGGGCACAGATACGCAGTATTTT. Amino acid sequence: CASTLGPRGTDTQYF.

The V and J genes are TRBV10-2 and TRBJ2-7; D unresolved. With 6 bases removed from V and 0 bases from J, the gap between germline ends came to 6 bases. CDR3 length: 12 residues. Germline assignment: CDR1 WSHSY and CDR2 SAAADI. CDR3 coding DNA: TGCGCCAGCAGGGACGTCTCCTACGAGCAGTACTTC. Its translation is CASRDVSYEQYF.

The chain recombines TRBV2 with TRBJ2-7; 8 bases fit TRBD2. There are 15 residues in the CDR3. CDR1 is SNHLY, CDR2 FYNNEI, per germline. Trimming cost V 5 bases and J 2 bases; bases outside gene matches: 8. The CDR3 DNA follows: TGTGCCAGCAGTAAGACTAAGCGGGGGACCTACGAGCAGTACTTC. Protein: CASSKTKRGTYEQYF.

This sequence joins TRBV10-2 and TRBJ2-7, with 7 bases that match TRBD1. V lost 2 bases and J lost 2; bases outside the gene matches: 6. Germline V gene lookup returns CDR1 WSHSY and CDR2 SAAADI. CDR3 length equals 15 residues. The CDR3 DNA sequence: TGCGCCAGCAGTGAGCCAGGGACAGTACCCTACGAGCAGTACTTC. This translates into CASSEPGTVPYEQYF.

This chain's CDR3 is CASSQDRTGNNEKLFF. CDR3 coding DNA: TGCGCCAGCAGCCAAGATCGGACAGGGAATAATGAAAAACTGTTTTTT. The chain links TRBV4-1 to TRBJ1-4, with 8 bases aligning to TRBD1. The CDR3 runs 16 residues. Trimming cost V 0 bases and J 4 bases; bases outside gene matches: 4. CDR1 is MGHRA and CDR2 is YSYEKL in the germline V gene.

The chain is built from TRBV7-2 and TRBJ1-5, with D perhaps matching TRBD1 (5 bases). The CDR3 has 16 amino acids. Germline CDR1 SGHTA, CDR2 FQGNSA. Trimming stripped 0 bases from V and 5 bases from J, with 14 bases between. CDR3 sequence: CASSLAPAGQHQPQHF. In DNA form, the CDR3 reads TGTGCCAGCAGCTTAGCCCCCGCAGGGCAGCATCAGCCCCAGCATTTT.

The CDR3 DNA sequence: TGCGCCAGCAGCCTCAGGGCGGATTATGGCTACACCTTC. It codes for CASSLRADYGYTF. The rearrangement links TRBV4-3 to TRBJ1-2; possible D gene TRBD1, 5 bases. V was pared by 4 bases and J by 5 bases, with 11 bases between. Germline CDR1 is LGHNA and CDR2 is YSLEER. The length of the CDR3 is 13 residues.

The chain carries TRBV6-1 and TRBJ2-5; TRBD2 matches 9 bases. Germline CDR1 and CDR2: MNHNS and SASEGT. V lost 1 base and J lost 1; bases outside the gene matches: 4. CDR3 length: 16 residues. The CDR3 loop is CASSEGAGGPQETQYF. CDR3 bases: TGTGCCAGCAGTGAAGGGGCGGGGGGGCCCCAAGAGACCCAGTACTTC.

The rearrangement links TRBV5-6 to TRBJ2-7; D ambiguous. This CDR3 comprises 16 residues. Per the germline V gene, CDR1 is SGHDT and CDR2 is YYEEEE. Trimming pared 4 bases from V and 0 bases from J, leaving 17 bases between. The CDR3 is CASSAPYSLSSYEQYF. In nucleotides, the CDR3 is TGTGCCAGCAGCGCGCCCTATAGCCTTAGCTCCTACGAGCAGTACTTC.

The CDR3 reads CASSPDSLGSEAFF. CDR3 DNA sequence: TGTGCCAGCTCCCCTGACAGCCTGGGGTCTGAAGCTTTCTTT. The rearrangement joins TRBV18 to TRBJ1-1; a possible D gene is TRBD1 (5 bases). The germline V gene has CDR1 KGHSH and CDR2 LQKENI. Trimming left V 6 bases short and J 6 bases short, with 17 bases between. The CDR3 has 14 residues.

V and J are TRBV6-2 or TRBV6-3 and TRBJ1-5, with 7 bases identical to TRBD1. After removal of 6 bases from V and 1 base from J, the junction contained 12 bases not matched to a gene. Germline V gives CDR1 MNHEY, CDR2 SVGEGT. CDR3 length: 17 residues. In DNA, the CDR3 is TGTGCCAGCAGCCCCGGGACAGACTCCCCGAGCAATCAGCCCCAGCATTTT. Protein sequence: CASSPGTDSPSNQPQHF.

The chain uses TRBV28 and TRBJ1-5; D remains ambiguous. The CDR3 is 11 residues long. Germline V gene lookup returns CDR1 MDHEN and CDR2 SYDVKM. Deletions cut 3 bases from V and 6 bases from J, with 3 bases between. CDR3 DNA: TGTGCCAGCAGTTTGGGTCAGCCCCAGCATTTT. Encoded protein: CASSLGQPQHF.